This T cell receptor beta chain was obtained from a study of cytomegalovirus exposure and HLA in healthy donors. Comment on this clone: As yet, its antigen is unknown.

PCR employed 60 Vbeta and 13 Jbeta primers. Assay used: immunoSEQ multiplex PCR; TCRdb lists only in-frame clones, some missing. The sample lists about 150,000 clones, around 80% seen once, with 2.2% in the top ten. CDR1 and CDR2 (germline): LNHDA, SQIVND (reference sequence). Trimming cost V 6 bases and J 0 bases, with 6 bases left between them. CDR3 size: 13 residues. Study outcomes and limitations: Sequencing likely generated an artifact that appeared as a cluster of highly shared sequence variants.

The sequenced sample consisted of PBMCs. This TCR was recovered from a man aged 30-40 years in good health and CMV-seronegative. The chain combines TRBV19 with TRBJ1-5; D uncertain. The CDR3 nucleotides are TGTGCCAGTAGCCCCTATAGCAATCAGCCCCAGCATTTT. It specifies CASSPYSNQPQHF.